The sequence of this T cell receptor beta chain was determined in a study of OX40 agonist ivuxolimab in advanced cancers. Turning to the study itself: Three patients showed partial responses: one hepatocellular carcinoma and two cutaneous melanoma cases. Study-level findings and limits: Nonresponders included some who also had low normalized T-cell clonal expansion. CD4+ T cells averaged fewer expanded clones than CD8+ T cells.

As regards this clone: The antigen is undetermined.

Trimming removed 4 bases from V and 7 bases from J, with 16 bases in between. The CDR3 is made up of 14 amino acids. Germline V gene sequence: CDR1 WNHNN, CDR2 SYGVQD (reference sequence). The assay was immunoSEQ multiplex PCR, and TCRdb's table has in-frame clones only and misses some. The sample includes tens of thousands of clones, approximately 91% of them seen just once. J is TRBJ1-2 and V is TRBV10-1; weak D call: TRBD1 (5 bases). Sample: CD4+ or CD8+ T cells sorted from blood, taken in a trial of the OX40 agonist ivuxolimab. The receptor comes from an adult with an advanced solid tumor such as melanoma, head and neck, liver or kidney cancer. The CDR3, as DNA: TGCGCCAGCAGTGGGGGCGAGGAGTGGGCTGGCTACACCTTC. Protein sequence: CASSGGEEWAGYTF.